This TCR beta chain appears in the sequencing data of a study of T cell responses to AZD1222 COVID-19 vaccine. Overall study: Second-dose timings of about 4 or about 12 weeks were pooled. The study, taken as a whole, reports: White British people made up most donors, females outnumbered males, and clonal diversity was possibly underestimated.

Profiled with immunoSEQ multiplex PCR; TCRdb holds only in-frame clones, not every one. Among about 49,000 clones listed, over 65% were seen once. With regard to this clone: Its antigen is not known.

CDR1 is SGHRS and CDR2 is YFSETQ in the germline V gene. The CDR3 is 19 residues long. V shed 3 bases and J 0 bases; nucleotides not matched to a gene: 14. This TCR was recovered from an adult in good health. Sequenced material: peripheral blood, taken on day 0 of AZD1222 vaccination. The chain is built from TRBV5-1 and TRBJ2-1; TRBD1 agrees at 8 bases. The CDR3: CASSSSSLGTGRSYNEQFF. In nucleotides, the CDR3 is TGCGCCAGCAGCTCCTCCTCTCTCGGGACAGGCCGCTCCTACAATGAGCAGTTCTTC.